This T cell receptor beta chain was captured by sequencing in a study of technical replicates of blood from a handful of donors. Clones were sequenced by immunoSEQ multiplex PCR, and TCRdb holds only the in-frame ones, with some missing. The table shows tens of thousands of clones, with almost 97% occurring only once. This CDR3 has 16 amino acids. In germline, CDR1 is LNHNV, CDR2 YYDKDF (reference sequence). Trimming took 0 bases from V and 3 from J; bases not matched to a gene: 5. The receptor was isolated from a human donor in good health. The chain employs TRBV15 and TRBJ2-1; 7 positions match TRBD1. The sample was T cells isolated from PBMCs. The CDR3 protein is CATSREYRGFYNEQFF. The CDR3 DNA follows: TGTGCCACCAGCAGAGAATACAGGGGCTTCTACAATGAGCAGTTCTTC.